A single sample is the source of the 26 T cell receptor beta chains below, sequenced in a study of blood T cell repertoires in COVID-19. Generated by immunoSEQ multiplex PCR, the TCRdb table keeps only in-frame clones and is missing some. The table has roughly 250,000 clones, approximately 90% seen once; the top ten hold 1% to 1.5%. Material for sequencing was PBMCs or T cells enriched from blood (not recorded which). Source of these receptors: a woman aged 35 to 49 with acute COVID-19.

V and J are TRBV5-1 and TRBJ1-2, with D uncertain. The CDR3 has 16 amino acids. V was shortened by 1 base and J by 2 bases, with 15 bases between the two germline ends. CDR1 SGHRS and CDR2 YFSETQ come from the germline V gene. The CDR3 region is CASSLLVTTGNYGYTF. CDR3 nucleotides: TGCGCCAGCAGCTTGTTAGTCACGACCGGGAACTATGGCTACACCTTC.

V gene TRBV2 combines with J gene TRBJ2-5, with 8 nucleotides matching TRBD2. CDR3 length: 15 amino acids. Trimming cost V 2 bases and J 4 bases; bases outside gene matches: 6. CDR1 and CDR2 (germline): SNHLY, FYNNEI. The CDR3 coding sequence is TGTGCCAGCAGTGAACAGCGGGAGTGGGGAGAGACCCAGTACTTC. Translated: CASSEQREWGETQYF.

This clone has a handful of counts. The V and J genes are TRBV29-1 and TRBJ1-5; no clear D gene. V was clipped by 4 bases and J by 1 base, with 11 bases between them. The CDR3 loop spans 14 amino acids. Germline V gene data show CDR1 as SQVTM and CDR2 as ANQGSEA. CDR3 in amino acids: CSVAEGLSNQPQHF. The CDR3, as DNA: TGCAGCGTTGCTGAGGGCTTAAGCAATCAGCCCCAGCATTTT. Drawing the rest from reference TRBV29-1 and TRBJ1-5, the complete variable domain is SAVISQKPSRDICQRGTSLTIQCQVDSQVTMMFWYRQQPGQSLTLIATANQGSEATYESGFVIDKFPISRPNLTFSTLTVSNMSPEDSSIYLCSVAEGLSNQPQHFGDGTRLSIL.

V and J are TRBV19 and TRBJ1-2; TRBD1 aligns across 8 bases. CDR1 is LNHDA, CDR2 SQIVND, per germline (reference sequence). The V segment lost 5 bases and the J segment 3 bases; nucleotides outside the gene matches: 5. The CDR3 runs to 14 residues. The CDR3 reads CASSLNRGYYGYTF. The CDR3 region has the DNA TGTGCCAGTAGTTTAAACAGGGGGTACTATGGCTACACCTTC.

The CDR3 DNA sequence: TGCGCCAGCAGCTTGCTACAGGGCACCGGGGAGCTGTTTTTT. The encoded protein is CASSLLQGTGELFF. This chain uses TRBV5-1 with TRBJ2-2; D perhaps matches TRBD1 (6 bases). Deletions cut 1 base from V and 4 bases from J, with 8 bases between. CDR3 length equals 14 residues. CDR1 SGHRS and CDR2 YFSETQ come from the germline V gene. Variable domain in full (rest from reference TRBV5-1 and TRBJ2-2): KAGVTQTPRYLIKTRGQQVTLSCSPISGHRSVSWYQQTPGQGLQFLFEYFSETQRNKGNFPGRFSGRQFSNSRSEMNVSTLELGDSALYLCASSLLQGTGELFFGEGSRLTVL.

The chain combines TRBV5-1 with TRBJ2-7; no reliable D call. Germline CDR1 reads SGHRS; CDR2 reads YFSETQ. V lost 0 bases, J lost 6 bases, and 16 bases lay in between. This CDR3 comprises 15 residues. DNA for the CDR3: TGCGCCAGCAGCTTGGACCCGTCACCCACTGGCGAGCAGTACTTC. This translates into CASSLDPSPTGEQYF.

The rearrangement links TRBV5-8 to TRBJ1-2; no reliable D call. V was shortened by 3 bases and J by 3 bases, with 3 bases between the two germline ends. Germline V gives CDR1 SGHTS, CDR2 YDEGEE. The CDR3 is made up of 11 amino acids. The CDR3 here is CASSSDYGYTF. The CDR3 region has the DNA TGTGCCAGCAGCTCTGACTATGGCTACACCTTC.

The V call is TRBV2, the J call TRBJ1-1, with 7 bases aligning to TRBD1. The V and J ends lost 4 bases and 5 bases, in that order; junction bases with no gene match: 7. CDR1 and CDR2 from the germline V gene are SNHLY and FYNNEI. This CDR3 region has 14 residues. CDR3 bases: TGTGCCAGCAGTGCGGGACAGCGTGTAACTGAAGCTTTCTTT. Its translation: CASSAGQRVTEAFF.

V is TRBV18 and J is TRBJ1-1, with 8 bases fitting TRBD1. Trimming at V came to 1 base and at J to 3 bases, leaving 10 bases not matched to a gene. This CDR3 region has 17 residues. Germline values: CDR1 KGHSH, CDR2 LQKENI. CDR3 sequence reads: CASSPRRGRSKYTEAFF. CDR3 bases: TGTGCCAGCTCACCACGCAGGGGGCGATCCAAATACACTGAAGCTTTCTTT. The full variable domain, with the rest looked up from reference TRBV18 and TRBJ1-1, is NAGVMQNPRHLVRRRGQEARLRCSPMKGHSHVYWYRQLPEEGLKFMVYLQKENIIDESGMPKERFSAEFPKEGPSILRIQQVVRGDSAAYFCASSPRRGRSKYTEAFFGQGTRLTVV.

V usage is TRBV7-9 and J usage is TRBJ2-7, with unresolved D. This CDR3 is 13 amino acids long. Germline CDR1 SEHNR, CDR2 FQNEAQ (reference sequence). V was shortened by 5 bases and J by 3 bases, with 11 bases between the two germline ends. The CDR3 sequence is CASSSRVGYEQYF. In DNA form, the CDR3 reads TGTGCCAGCAGCAGCCGGGTGGGCTACGAGCAGTACTTC.

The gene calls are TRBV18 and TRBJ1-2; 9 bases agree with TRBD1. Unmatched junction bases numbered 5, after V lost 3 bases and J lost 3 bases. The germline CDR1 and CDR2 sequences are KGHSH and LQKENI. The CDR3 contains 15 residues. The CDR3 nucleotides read TGTGCCAGCTCACCTCGGGACAGGGAAGACTATGGCTACACCTTC. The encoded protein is CASSPRDREDYGYTF. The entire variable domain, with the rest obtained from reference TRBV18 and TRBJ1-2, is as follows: NAGVMQNPRHLVRRRGQEARLRCSPMKGHSHVYWYRQLPEEGLKFMVYLQKENIIDESGMPKERFSAEFPKEGPSILRIQQVVRGDSAAYFCASSPRDREDYGYTFGSGTRLTVV.

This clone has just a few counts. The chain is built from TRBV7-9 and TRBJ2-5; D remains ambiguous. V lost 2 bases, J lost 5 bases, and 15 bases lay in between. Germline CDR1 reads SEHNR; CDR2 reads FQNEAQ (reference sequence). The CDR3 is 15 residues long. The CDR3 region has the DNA TGTGCCAGCAGCTTAAGTAGAATGGGCCGGGAGACCCAGTACTTC. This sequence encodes CASSLSRMGRETQYF.

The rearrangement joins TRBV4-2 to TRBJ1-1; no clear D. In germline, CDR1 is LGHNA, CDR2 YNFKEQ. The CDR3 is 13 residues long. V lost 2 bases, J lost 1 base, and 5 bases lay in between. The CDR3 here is CASSQLQNTEAFF. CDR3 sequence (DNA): TGTGCCAGCAGCCAATTACAGAACACTGAAGCTTTCTTT.

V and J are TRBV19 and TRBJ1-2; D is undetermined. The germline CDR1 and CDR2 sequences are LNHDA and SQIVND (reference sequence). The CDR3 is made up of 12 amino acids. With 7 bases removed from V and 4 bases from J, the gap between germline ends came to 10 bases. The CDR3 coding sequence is TGTGCCAGTAACCAGGCCTTCTATGGCTACACCTTC. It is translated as CASNQAFYGYTF.

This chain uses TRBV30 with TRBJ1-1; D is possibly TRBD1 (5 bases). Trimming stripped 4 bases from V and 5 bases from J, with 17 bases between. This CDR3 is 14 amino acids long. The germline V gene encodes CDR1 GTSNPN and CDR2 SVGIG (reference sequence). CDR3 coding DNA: TGTGCCTGGACCCCCCTCAGGGCTTATACTGAAGCTTTCTTT. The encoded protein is CAWTPLRAYTEAFF. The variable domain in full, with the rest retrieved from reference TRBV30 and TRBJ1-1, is SQTIHQWPATLVQPVGSPLSLECTVEGTSNPNLYWYRQAAGRGLQLLFYSVGIGQISSEVPQNLSASRPQDRQFILSSKKLLLSDSGFYLCAWTPLRAYTEAFFGQGTRLTVV.

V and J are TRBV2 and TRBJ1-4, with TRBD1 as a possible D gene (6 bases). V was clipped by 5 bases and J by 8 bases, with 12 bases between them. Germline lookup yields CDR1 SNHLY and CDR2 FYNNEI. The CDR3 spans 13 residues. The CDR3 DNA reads TGTGCCAGCAGTTATTCTACAGGGGAAAAACTGTTTTTT. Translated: CASSYSTGEKLFF.

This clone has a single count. The CDR3 coding sequence is TGTGCCAGCAGGATACCGGGACAGGGGGCTGGCTACACCTTC. It translates to CASRIPGQGAGYTF. The chain couples TRBV6-5 to TRBJ1-2; 12 bases align to TRBD1. The CDR3 has 14 residues. The V gene end was trimmed by 6 bases and the J gene end by 7 bases; junction bases not matched to a gene: 6. Looked up from germline, CDR1 is MNHEY and CDR2 is SVGAGI.

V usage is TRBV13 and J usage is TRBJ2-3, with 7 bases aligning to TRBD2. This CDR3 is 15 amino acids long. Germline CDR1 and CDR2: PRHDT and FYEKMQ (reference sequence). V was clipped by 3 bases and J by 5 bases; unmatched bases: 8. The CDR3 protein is CASSLLSGTGDTQYF. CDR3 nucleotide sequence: TGTGCCAGCAGCTTGCTCAGCGGGACGGGAGATACGCAGTATTTT.

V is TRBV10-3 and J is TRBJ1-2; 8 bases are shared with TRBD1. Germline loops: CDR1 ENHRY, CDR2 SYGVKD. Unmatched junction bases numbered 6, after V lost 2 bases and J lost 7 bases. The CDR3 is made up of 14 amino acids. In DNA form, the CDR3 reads TGTGCCATCAGTGAGGGGGACAGGTATTCTGGCTACACCTTC. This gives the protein CAISEGDRYSGYTF.

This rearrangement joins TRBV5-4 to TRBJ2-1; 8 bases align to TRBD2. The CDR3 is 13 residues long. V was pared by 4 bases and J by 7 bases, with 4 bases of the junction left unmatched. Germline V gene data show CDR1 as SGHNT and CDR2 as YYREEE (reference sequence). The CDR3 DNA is TGTGCCAGCAGCGTGAGCGGGAGAAATGAGCAGTTCTTC. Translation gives CASSVSGRNEQFF.

CDR3 sequence reads: CASSLVVSGSDEQFF. The CDR3, as DNA: TGTGCCAGCAGCTTGGTCGTTAGCGGGAGCGATGAGCAGTTCTTC. The J gene is TRBJ2-1, the V gene TRBV5-4, with 9 positions matching TRBD2. Looked up from germline, CDR1 is SGHNT and CDR2 is YYREEE (reference sequence). The CDR3 spans 15 residues. V lost 0 bases, J lost 8 bases, and 6 bases stayed unmatched.

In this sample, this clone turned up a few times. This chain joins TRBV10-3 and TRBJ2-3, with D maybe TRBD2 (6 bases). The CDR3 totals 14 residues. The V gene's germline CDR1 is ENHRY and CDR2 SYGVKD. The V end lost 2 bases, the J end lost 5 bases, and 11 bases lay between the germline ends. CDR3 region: CAISEREVGDTQYF. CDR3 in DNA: TGTGCCATCAGTGAGAGGGAGGTGGGAGATACGCAGTATTTT.

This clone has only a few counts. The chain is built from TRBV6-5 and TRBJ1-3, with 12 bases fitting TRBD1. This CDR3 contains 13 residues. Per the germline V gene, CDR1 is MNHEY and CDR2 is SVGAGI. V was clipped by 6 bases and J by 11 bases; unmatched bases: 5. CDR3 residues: CASSQGQGAPIYF. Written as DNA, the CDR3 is TGTGCCAGCAGCCAGGGACAGGGGGCACCCATATATTTT.

CDR3 in DNA: TGTGCCAGCAGTTTGGGGCAGCCGAGCTCCTATAATTCACCCCTCCACTTT. Its protein is CASSLGQPSSYNSPLHF. The V gene is TRBV28, the J gene TRBJ1-6; D is possibly TRBD1 (5 bases). This CDR3 comprises 17 residues. Germline V gene data show CDR1 as MDHEN and CDR2 as SYDVKM. With 3 bases removed from V and 0 bases from J, the gap between germline ends came to 12 bases.

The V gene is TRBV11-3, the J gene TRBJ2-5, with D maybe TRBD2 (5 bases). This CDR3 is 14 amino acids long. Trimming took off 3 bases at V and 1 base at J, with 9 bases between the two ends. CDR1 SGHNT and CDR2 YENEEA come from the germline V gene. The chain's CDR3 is CASSLGSVQETQYF. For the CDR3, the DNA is TGTGCCAGCAGCTTGGGGAGTGTCCAAGAGACCCAGTACTTC.

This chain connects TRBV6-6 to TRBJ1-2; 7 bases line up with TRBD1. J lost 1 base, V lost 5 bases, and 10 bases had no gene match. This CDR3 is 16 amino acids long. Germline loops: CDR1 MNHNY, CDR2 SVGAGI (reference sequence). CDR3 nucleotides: TGTGCCAGCAGTCCCCGGGACAGACAGATTAACTATGGCTACACCTTC. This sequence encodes CASSPRDRQINYGYTF.